Listed below are T cell receptor beta chains from one sample, sequenced in a study of CD8 T cells in Susac syndrome. TCRdb called the immunoSEQ multiplex PCR reads again in MiXCR, with one record for every CDR3 protein. The repertoire holds about 110,000 distinct CDR3 sequences, with roughly 94% as singletons. Sequenced input: CD8+ T cells from PBMCs. These TCRs come from a human donor with Susac syndrome. Each CDR3 is given with its conserved first and last residue. Fields, in order: V gene, D gene, J gene, clone size, CDR3 protein, CDR3 DNA. The D gene is left open where the match is weak. Clone size, where shown, is once, few, many, or a class for clones that have expanded.

v_call: TRBV7-2
d_call: .
j_call: TRBJ2-5
clone_size: .
cdr3_aa: CASLASGTQYF
cdr3_nt: TGTGCCAGCTTAGCATCTGGGACCCAGTACTTC

v_call: TRBV20-1
d_call: .
j_call: TRBJ1-6
clone_size: .
cdr3_aa: CSAPLQGGSPLHF
cdr3_nt: TGCAGTGCCCCACTACAGGGTGGTTCACCCCTCCACTTT

v_call: TRBV9
d_call: TRBD2
j_call: TRBJ2-5
clone_size: .
cdr3_aa: CASSVELAGDYETQYF
cdr3_nt: TGTGCCAGCAGCGTAGAACTAGCGGGGGATTACGAGACCCAGTACTTC

v_call: TRBV11-2
d_call: .
j_call: TRBJ1-1
clone_size: .
cdr3_aa: CASSPSQGTEAFF
cdr3_nt: TGTGCCAGCAGCCCGAGCCAGGGAACTGAAGCTTTCTTT

v_call: TRBV5-4
d_call: .
j_call: TRBJ2-5
clone_size: .
cdr3_aa: CATTPREAEETQYF
cdr3_nt: TGTGCCACTACCCCTCGAGAAGCGGAAGAGACCCAGTACTTC

v_call: TRBV29-1
d_call: TRBD2
j_call: TRBJ2-7
clone_size: .
cdr3_aa: CSVDSGEPNRYEQYF
cdr3_nt: TGCAGCGTTGATAGCGGGGAGCCTAACCGCTACGAGCAGTACTTC

v_call: TRBV25-1
d_call: .
j_call: TRBJ2-5
clone_size: .
cdr3_aa: CASSGFGGGGQETQYF
cdr3_nt: TGTGCCAGCAGTGGGTTTGGTGGGGGAGGCCAAGAGACCCAGTACTTC

v_call: TRBV6-2/TRBV6-3
d_call: TRBD1
j_call: TRBJ1-2
clone_size: .
cdr3_aa: CASDRGSGGYTF
cdr3_nt: TGTGCCAGCGACAGGGGATCAGGAGGCTACACCTTC

v_call: TRBV9
d_call: .
j_call: TRBJ2-7
clone_size: once
cdr3_aa: CASSRGADTYEQYF
cdr3_nt: TGTGCCAGCAGCCGCGGGGCGGATACCTACGAGCAGTACTTC

v_call: TRBV6-2/TRBV6-3
d_call: .
j_call: TRBJ1-2
clone_size: .
cdr3_aa: CASSWADRYGYTF
cdr3_nt: TGTGCCAGCAGTTGGGCGGATCGCTATGGCTACACCTTC

v_call: TRBV7-2
d_call: .
j_call: TRBJ2-1
clone_size: .
cdr3_aa: CASSLTRGVDEQFF
cdr3_nt: TGTGCCAGCAGCTTAACGCGAGGGGTTGATGAGCAGTTCTTC

v_call: TRBV10-2
d_call: TRBD2
j_call: TRBJ2-5
clone_size: .
cdr3_aa: CASRVGLSGGPQYF
cdr3_nt: TGCGCCAGCAGGGTAGGGCTGAGCGGGGGCCCACAGTACTTC

v_call: TRBV7-3
d_call: .
j_call: TRBJ2-2
clone_size: .
cdr3_aa: CASSYTGFTGELFF
cdr3_nt: TGTGCCAGCAGTTACACAGGGTTCACCGGGGAGCTGTTTTTT

v_call: TRBV25-1
d_call: TRBD2
j_call: TRBJ2-3
clone_size: once
cdr3_aa: CASSGAVPGGWADTQYF
cdr3_nt: TGTGCCAGCTCCGGGGCCGTACCGGGGGGTTGGGCAGATACGCAGTATTTT

v_call: TRBV20-1
d_call: .
j_call: TRBJ2-1
clone_size: .
cdr3_aa: CSARDRGAGTLDEQFF
cdr3_nt: TGCAGTGCTAGAGATCGGGGGGCCGGGACTCTCGATGAGCAGTTCTTC

v_call: TRBV19
d_call: .
j_call: TRBJ2-1
clone_size: .
cdr3_aa: CASMAEVKGLFF
cdr3_nt: TGTGCCAGTATGGCGGAGGTTAAGGGGCTGTTCTTC

v_call: TRBV29-1
d_call: .
j_call: TRBJ1-2
clone_size: .
cdr3_aa: CSADNSGRRGKAYGYTF
cdr3_nt: TGCAGCGCCGACAACTCAGGACGGCGGGGAAAAGCCTATGGCTACACCTTC

v_call: TRBV19
d_call: .
j_call: TRBJ2-1
clone_size: .
cdr3_aa: CASSWGTEQFF
cdr3_nt: TGTGCCAGTAGTTGGGGGACCGAGCAGTTCTTC

v_call: TRBV9
d_call: .
j_call: TRBJ2-1
clone_size: .
cdr3_aa: CASSVGGEHYNEQFF
cdr3_nt: TGTGCCAGCAGCGTAGGAGGGGAGCACTACAATGAGCAGTTCTTC

v_call: TRBV5-1
d_call: .
j_call: TRBJ1-1
clone_size: .
cdr3_aa: CASSYSQGTEAFF
cdr3_nt: TGCGCCAGCAGCTACTCCCAGGGTACTGAAGCTTTCTTT

v_call: TRBV12-3/TRBV12-4
d_call: TRBD1
j_call: TRBJ1-2
clone_size: .
cdr3_aa: CASSGRGRDGYTF
cdr3_nt: TGTGCCAGCAGTGGAAGGGGGCGCGATGGCTACACCTTC

v_call: TRBV9
d_call: .
j_call: TRBJ2-1
clone_size: .
cdr3_aa: CASSVDSSSHSEQFF
cdr3_nt: TGTGCCAGCAGCGTGGACAGTTCCTCTCACAGTGAGCAGTTCTTC

v_call: TRBV12-3/TRBV12-4
d_call: .
j_call: TRBJ2-7
clone_size: .
cdr3_aa: CASSVGFAEQYF
cdr3_nt: TGTGCCAGCAGTGTCGGTTTCGCCGAGCAGTACTTC

v_call: TRBV5-4
d_call: .
j_call: TRBJ2-2
clone_size: .
cdr3_aa: CASSLGTTGELFF
cdr3_nt: TGTGCCAGCAGCTTGGGGACCACCGGGGAGCTGTTTTTT

v_call: TRBV23-1
d_call: .
j_call: TRBJ2-5
clone_size: once
cdr3_aa: CASRLRGAQETQYF
cdr3_nt: TGCGCCAGCAGGCTCAGGGGGGCCCAAGAGACCCAGTACTTC

v_call: TRBV6-5
d_call: .
j_call: TRBJ2-5
clone_size: .
cdr3_aa: CASSYSRETQYF
cdr3_nt: TGTGCCAGCAGTTACTCGAGAGAGACCCAGTACTTC

v_call: TRBV12-3/TRBV12-4
d_call: TRBD1
j_call: TRBJ2-7
clone_size: .
cdr3_aa: CASSRDRGIYEQYF
cdr3_nt: TGTGCCAGCAGCCGTGACAGGGGTATCTACGAGCAGTACTTC

v_call: TRBV12-3/TRBV12-4
d_call: TRBD2
j_call: TRBJ2-1
clone_size: .
cdr3_aa: CASSTRGGRSSYNEQFF
cdr3_nt: TGTGCCAGCAGCACACGGGGGGGTAGGAGCTCCTACAATGAGCAGTTCTTC

v_call: TRBV20-1
d_call: .
j_call: TRBJ2-7
clone_size: .
cdr3_aa: CSAGETDFSYEQYF
cdr3_nt: TGCAGTGCTGGGGAGACAGATTTCTCCTACGAGCAGTACTTC

v_call: TRBV11-2
d_call: .
j_call: TRBJ2-5
clone_size: .
cdr3_aa: CASSFEPGGGGTQYF
cdr3_nt: TGTGCCAGCAGCTTCGAACCCGGGGGCGGGGGGACCCAGTACTTC

v_call: TRBV6-5
d_call: .
j_call: TRBJ1-2
clone_size: .
cdr3_aa: CASSYEAGDGYTF
cdr3_nt: TGTGCCAGCAGTTACGAGGCAGGGGACGGCTACACCTTC

v_call: TRBV29-1
d_call: .
j_call: TRBJ2-7
clone_size: .
cdr3_aa: CSVADVGGIDEQYF
cdr3_nt: TGCAGCGTTGCGGACGTCGGGGGTATCGACGAGCAGTACTTC

v_call: TRBV9
d_call: TRBD1
j_call: TRBJ1-5
clone_size: .
cdr3_aa: CASSTGDDQPQHF
cdr3_nt: TGTGCCAGCTCGACAGGGGATGATCAGCCCCAGCATTTT

v_call: TRBV20-1
d_call: TRBD2
j_call: TRBJ2-3
clone_size: .
cdr3_aa: CSADPGLAADTQYF
cdr3_nt: TGCAGTGCTGACCCGGGACTAGCGGCAGATACGCAGTATTTT

v_call: TRBV9
d_call: .
j_call: TRBJ1-3
clone_size: .
cdr3_aa: CASSVDWSSGNTIYF
cdr3_nt: TGTGCCAGCAGCGTAGATTGGAGCTCTGGAAACACCATATATTTT

v_call: TRBV9
d_call: .
j_call: TRBJ2-1
clone_size: .
cdr3_aa: CASSRSSYNEQFF
cdr3_nt: TGTGCCAGCAGCCGCAGCTCCTACAATGAGCAGTTCTTC

v_call: TRBV20-1
d_call: .
j_call: TRBJ2-3
clone_size: .
cdr3_aa: CSATRLGTQYF
cdr3_nt: TGCAGTGCTACGCGTCTAGGTACGCAGTATTTT

v_call: TRBV5-1
d_call: .
j_call: TRBJ2-7
clone_size: .
cdr3_aa: CASSLPRGGEQYF
cdr3_nt: TGCGCCAGCAGCCTACCTCGGGGTGGGGAGCAGTACTTC

v_call: TRBV6-5
d_call: TRBD1
j_call: TRBJ1-2
clone_size: once
cdr3_aa: CASSYRQGNYGYTF
cdr3_nt: TGTGCCAGCAGTTACAGACAGGGAAACTATGGCTACACCTTC

v_call: TRBV20-1
d_call: TRBD1
j_call: TRBJ2-1
clone_size: .
cdr3_aa: CSANRGTNEQFF
cdr3_nt: TGCAGTGCCAACAGGGGTACCAATGAGCAGTTCTTC

v_call: TRBV14
d_call: TRBD2
j_call: TRBJ2-3
clone_size: .
cdr3_aa: CASSQDLGLAADTQYF
cdr3_nt: TGTGCCAGCAGCCAAGACCTCGGACTAGCAGCAGATACGCAGTATTTT

v_call: TRBV12-5
d_call: TRBD1
j_call: TRBJ2-7
clone_size: .
cdr3_aa: CASGLQGQGPYEQYF
cdr3_nt: TGTGCTAGTGGTTTGCAAGGACAGGGCCCCTACGAGCAGTACTTC

v_call: TRBV20-1
d_call: TRBD2
j_call: TRBJ2-1
clone_size: .
cdr3_aa: CSARVEYGGGNEQFF
cdr3_nt: TGCAGTGCTAGGGTCGAGTACGGGGGGGGCAATGAGCAGTTCTTC

v_call: TRBV12-3/TRBV12-4
d_call: .
j_call: TRBJ1-1
clone_size: .
cdr3_aa: CASSLGPGREAFF
cdr3_nt: TGTGCCAGCAGTTTAGGGCCCGGGAGAGAAGCTTTCTTT

v_call: TRBV9
d_call: .
j_call: TRBJ1-1
clone_size: .
cdr3_aa: CASGSGTEAFF
cdr3_nt: TGTGCCTCGGGGAGCGGCACTGAAGCTTTCTTT

v_call: TRBV7-9
d_call: .
j_call: TRBJ2-3
clone_size: .
cdr3_aa: CASSFSSDTQYF
cdr3_nt: TGTGCCAGCAGCTTTTCTTCAGATACGCAGTATTTT

v_call: TRBV2
d_call: TRBD1
j_call: TRBJ1-2
clone_size: .
cdr3_aa: CAGQGVYGYTF
cdr3_nt: TGTGCCGGACAGGGGGTCTATGGCTACACCTTC

v_call: TRBV6-5
d_call: TRBD1
j_call: TRBJ2-1
clone_size: .
cdr3_aa: CASSYSMPGDSSYNEQFF
cdr3_nt: TGTGCCAGCAGTTACTCGATGCCAGGGGACAGCTCCTACAATGAGCAGTTCTTC